The 14 T cell receptor beta chains below all came from one sample that was sequenced in a study of CD8+ T cells in alopecia areata. cDNA reverse transcribed from extracted RNA served as the sequencing template. Here immunoSEQ multiplex PCR was the method, and the copy in TCRdb shows in-frame clones only, minus some. The sample was found to contain 200,000 to 300,000 clones, and every one recurs. Markers used for sorting pooled cutaneous lymph node cells were CD4, CD8alpha, NKG2D, NKG2ACE and others. Sequencing used CD4+ T cells sorted from a lymph node. These receptor sequences come from a C3H/HeJ mouse with alopecia areata. This line is of MHC haplotype H2-k.

As regards this clone: Mouse names are used for the genes. The read finishes 4 residues shy of the CDR3 end, and the germline J gene is used to complete it. Other nucleotide sequences in the sample specify the same CDR3. This chain uses TRBV12-1 with TRBJ1-2; a possible D gene is TRBD1 (6 bases). The CDR3 consists of 15 residues. V lost 0 bases and J 0 bases, leaving 10 bases between the germline ends. From germline, CDR1 is SGHSN and CDR2 HYEKVE. This CDR3 is CASSLDPGANSDYTF. The sequenced CDR3 bases are TGTGCCAGCTCTCTCGATCCAGGGGCAAACTCC.

This clone was seen a handful of times. Mouse germline and gene names are used. With the read ending 4 residues before the CDR3 end, the germline J gene is used to fill in that end. J is TRBJ2-2 and V is TRBV1, with D maybe TRBD1 (6 bases). The CDR3 runs to 15 residues. Germline CDR1 reads NSQYPW; CDR2 reads LRSPGD (reference sequence). Trimming cost V 3 bases and J 1 base, with 9 bases left between them. The CDR3 reads CTCSAPDRNTGQLYF. Incomplete CDR3 DNA: TGCACCTGCAGTGCCCCGGACAGAAACACCGGG.

To note about this clone: Mouse gene names and germline throughout. Coverage ceases 4 residues before the CDR3 finishes, and the germline J gene fills in the end. Within the sample, other DNA sequences also encode this same CDR3. The V call is TRBV13-3, the J call TRBJ2-7; the match to TRBD2 covers 8 bases. CDR3 length: 14 amino acids. Germline V gene sequence: CDR1 NNHDY, CDR2 SYVADS. Unmatched junction bases numbered 1, after V lost 2 bases and J lost 0 bases. CDR3 sequence: CASSEGGASYEQYF. CDR3 DNA (partial): TGTGCCAGCAGTGAAGGGGGGGCCTCCTAT.

In regard to this clone: Any gene name here is a mouse gene name. The read falls 3 residues short of the CDR3 end, and the missing part is taken from the germline J gene. The chain combines TRBV13-2 with TRBJ1-6; TRBD1 aligns across 7 bases. TRBJ1-6 is an open reading frame, and its role is uncertain. With 3 bases clipped from V and 7 bases from J, the junction kept 4 bases outside the gene matches. Germline-derived CDR1 and CDR2 are NNHNN and SYGAGS (reference sequence). The CDR3 has 14 residues. Partial CDR3 DNA: TGTGCCAGCGGTGCTGGGACAGCAAATTCGCCC. It encodes CASGAGTANSP. Given in full, the CDR3 is CASGAGTANSPLYF.

This clone came up a few times. The genes and germline here are from mouse. The read terminates 4 residues ahead of where the CDR3 ends, so the germline J gene completes it. This chain joins TRBV1 and TRBJ2-4; 9 positions match TRBD2. Germline CDR1 reads NSQYPW; CDR2 reads LRSPGD (reference sequence). Unmatched junction bases numbered 7, after V lost 1 base and J lost 2 bases. CDR3 size: 17 residues. This CDR3 is CTCSAGGGALNQNTLYF. The covered CDR3 bases are TGCACCTGCAGTGCAGGTGGGGGGGCCTTGAATCAAAAC. Complete variable domain (other parts from reference TRBV1 and TRBJ2-4): VTLLEQNPRWRLVPRGQAVNLRCILKNSQYPWMSWYQQDLQKQLQWLFTLRSPGDKEVKSLPGADYLATRVTDTELRLQVANMSQGRTLYCTCSAGGGALNQNTLYFGAGTRLSVL.

This clone was seen only a few times. Gene names denote mouse genes. The read ends 4 residues before the CDR3 terminus; that terminus is restored from the germline J gene. This sample also contains other DNA sequences that code for the same CDR3. The V call is TRBV19, the J call TRBJ2-2, with 7 bases fitting TRBD1. The V and J ends lost 4 bases and 2 bases, in that order; junction bases with no gene match: 5. The CDR3 loop spans 15 amino acids. Germline loops: CDR1 FNHDT, CDR2 SITEND (reference sequence). CDR3 DNA (partial): TGTGCCAGCAGTTCTCCGGGACAGAACACCGGG. Translated: CASSSPGQNTG. The whole CDR3 sequence is CASSSPGQNTGQLYF.

This clone was counted between two and nine times. Gene labels here are mouse ones. The read is 4 residues too short to cover the CDR3 end, so that end is filled in from the germline J gene. This sample also contains other DNA sequences that code for the same CDR3. The chain couples TRBV5 to TRBJ1-2; possible D gene TRBD1, 5 bases. Germline V gene lookup returns CDR1 LGHNA and CDR2 YNLKQL (reference sequence). The CDR3 contains 14 residues. V was clipped by 0 bases and J by 4 bases, with 9 bases between them. The CDR3 reads CASSQDREGSDYTF. Incomplete CDR3 DNA: TGTGCCAGCAGCCAAGACAGGGAGGGCTCC.

This clone was counted a few times. Given a much more abundant clone one base away, this may be a read error. Each gene name is a mouse one. The CDR3 end is not reached by the read, which stops 3 residues before it; the germline J gene fills it in. The chain has TRBV5 and TRBJ1-6; D gene uncertain. TRBJ1-6 is an ORF; its function is uncertain. The germline V gene encodes CDR1 LGHNA and CDR2 YNLKQL (reference sequence). The CDR3 spans 15 residues. Trimming pared 2 bases from V and 0 bases from J, leaving 5 bases between. The CDR3 DNA, read in part, is TGTGCCAGCAGCCAACAGTTTTCCTATAATTCGCCC. Amino acids: CASSQQFSYNSP. The full CDR3 protein is CASSQQFSYNSPLYF.

Regarding this clone: Gene labels here are mouse ones. The sequenced fragment ends 4 residues before the CDR3 boundary, so the rest is inferred from the germline J gene. The chain couples TRBV13-3 to TRBJ2-1; 9 bases agree with TRBD2. There are 15 residues in the CDR3. Germline V gene sequence: CDR1 NNHDY, CDR2 SYVADS. Trimming took 5 bases from V and 4 from J; bases not matched to a gene: 7. The CDR3 bases that were read are TGTGCCAGCAGCGTTGGGGGGGCGCTGTATGCT. The encoded protein is CASSVGGALYA. The CDR3 in full is CASSVGGALYAEQFF.

Comment on this clone: Gene names and germline match the mouse. Coverage ceases 4 residues before the CDR3 finishes, and the germline J gene fills in the end. The rearrangement uses TRBV31 and TRBJ2-2, with D maybe TRBD1 (5 bases). V was trimmed by 0 bases and J by 2 bases, leaving 7 bases between them. CDR1 and CDR2 (germline): GKSSPN, SITVG. This CDR3 is 14 amino acids long. The CDR3 protein is CAWSLSGNTGQLYF. The covered CDR3 bases are TGTGCCTGGAGTCTATCAGGGAACACCGGG.

This clone was counted many times. Gene names refer to mouse genes. The read ends 4 residues shy of where the CDR3 ends; the end is completed using the germline J gene. The chain uses TRBV12-1 and TRBJ1-2, with a possible D match to TRBD1 (5 bases). V was cut by 2 bases and J by 0 bases, with 6 bases left in between. The germline V gene encodes CDR1 SGHSN and CDR2 HYEKVE. The CDR3 has 13 amino acids. The CDR3 bases that were read are TGTGCCAGCTCTCGACAGACAAACTCC. Its translation: CASSRQTNS. The whole CDR3 reads CASSRQTNSDYTF.

This clone was detected ten times or more. Gene and germline names: mouse. The sample has other DNA sequences that encode this CDR3 too. The CDR3: CTCSAVGGASAETLYF. Incomplete CDR3 DNA: TGCACCTGCAGTGCGGTGGGGGGCGCGAGTGCAGAA. This chain connects TRBV1 to TRBJ2-3, with D possibly TRBD2 on 7 matching bases. The read gets to within 4 residues of the CDR3 end, and the germline J gene fills in the rest. The CDR3 spans 16 residues. Germline-derived CDR1 and CDR2 are NSQYPW and LRSPGD (reference sequence). With 3 bases removed from V and 0 bases from J, the gap between germline ends came to 13 bases.

This clone was counted between two and nine times. Germline and genes: mouse. The read finishes 4 residues shy of the CDR3 end, and the germline J gene is used to complete it. The chain couples TRBV5 to TRBJ2-3; D gene unclear. Trimming took 0 bases from V and 4 from J, leaving 8 bases between them. Germline V gene data show CDR1 as LGHNA and CDR2 as YNLKQL (reference sequence). CDR3 length: 14 residues. The DNA read from the CDR3 is TGTGCCAGCAGCCAAGATACCAGGTCAGAA. It encodes CASSQDTRSE. The CDR3 in full is CASSQDTRSETLYF.

This clone was seen a handful of times. Gene names denote mouse genes. The CDR3 end falls 4 residues outside the read, so it is completed with the germline J gene. The chain links TRBV13-1 to TRBJ2-1; a weak D match, TRBD1 (6 bases). CDR1 and CDR2 from the germline V gene are NSHNY and SYGAGN. V was trimmed by 4 bases and J by 6 bases, leaving 17 bases between them. This CDR3 contains 15 residues. Partial CDR3 DNA: TGTGCCAGCAGTATGCGGACAGTTGGGATTGCT. This translates into CASSMRTVGIA. The whole CDR3 protein reads CASSMRTVGIAEQFF.